The source of this TCR beta chain is a study of CD8 T cells in Susac syndrome. About this clonotype itself: Germline is not matched at one junction end, which may reflect a read error.

Blood CD8+ and CD4+ T cells underwent high-throughput TCR beta sequencing. The patients serving as multiple sclerosis controls were treatment-naive. They had stable or active relapsing-remitting disease and fulfilled revised McDonald criteria. Negative isolation was used for CD8+ and CD4+ T cells, and FACS enrichment was applied to TEMRA cells. This CDR3 region has 11 residues. Germline V gene data show CDR1 as SQVTM and CDR2 as ANQGSEA. When the RNA was reverse transcribed, random hexamers were used with an input of roughly 0.45 to 1 ug. TCR beta CDR3 was amplified by immunoSEQ covering 54 Vbeta and 13 Jbeta. One entry per CDR3 protein, called by TCRdb with MiXCR from the immunoSEQ multiplex PCR reads. The sample holds hundreds of thousands of distinct CDR3 sequences, 80% to 90% seen once.

This TCR derives from a human donor with multiple sclerosis. The rearrangement uses TRBV29-1 and TRBJ1-2; TRBD1 might be the D (5 bases). The sequencing sample was made of CD8+ T cells from PBMCs. CDR3 nucleotide sequence: TGCAGCGTTCAAGACAGTTTCGGCTACACCTTC. This translates into CSVQDSFGYTF.